These 20 T cell receptor beta chains originate from one sample sequenced in a study of spatial heterogeneity in lung cancer (dated by TCRdb to about 2019). Their antigens are not known. On the study overall, not on this receptor specifically: The tumor nonsynonymous mutation count correlated with the number of expanded alpha and beta TCRs within the tumor.

According to the study, the label for this sample's time point signals: sample taken at primary tumor resection. The library was made by 5' RACE. The sample was run on a NextSeq 500. The raw public reads went through TCRdb reprocessing: fastp at Q25, MiXCR clone calling, in-frame beta chains kept. Each CDR3 protein gets just one entry, which takes the most common genes and DNA from the rows behind it. In all, the sample holds about 2,200 distinct CDR3 sequences, and approximately 10% of those were seen once. 12% of the sample is taken by the ten largest. Sample: lung tumor tissue, taken at surgery. These receptors came from a female donor with early-stage non-small cell lung cancer.

This clonotype qualifies as medium-sized. The chain combines TRBV7-2 with TRBJ2-1, with D hard to call. Germline loops: CDR1 SGHTA, CDR2 FQGNSA. CDR3 length: 13 residues. The V end lost 2 bases, the J end lost 4 bases, and 6 bases lay between the germline ends. The DNA for the CDR3 is TGTGCCAGCAGCTTAAACGGGTACAATGAGCAGTTCTTC. It codes for CASSLNGYNEQFF.

In its sample, this clonotype ranks as medium-sized. The rearrangement uses TRBV7-1 and TRBJ1-2, with 9 bases aligning to TRBD1. TRBV7-1 belongs to the ORF category, with a function that is uncertain. Trimming removed 3 bases from V and 8 bases from J; junction bases left unmatched: 7. The CDR3 covers 14 residues. CDR3 DNA: TGTGCCAGCAGCTCGACAGGGGGAGTCGGAGGCTACACCTTC. As protein: CASSSTGGVGGYTF.

This clonotype is judged medium-sized. The chain carries TRBV18 and TRBJ2-4; the D gene is possibly TRBD1 (5 bases). This CDR3 comprises 14 residues. V lost 3 bases and J lost 7, with 13 bases in between. The germline CDR1 and CDR2 sequences are KGHSH and LQKENI. The CDR3 loop reads CASSPGHEGNIQYF. CDR3 bases: TGTGCCAGCTCACCCGGACACGAAGGGAACATTCAGTACTTC.

V usage is TRBV27 and J usage is TRBJ2-6; D is unclear. V was pared by 3 bases and J by 0 bases, with 3 bases between. This CDR3 has 14 residues. Germline lookup yields CDR1 MNHEY and CDR2 SMNVEV (reference sequence). Here the CDR3 DNA reads TGTGCCAGCAGTTTCTCCTCTGGGGCCAACGTCCTGACTTTC. Amino acids: CASSFSSGANVLTF.

This clonotype was counted only a few times. The chain joins TRBV7-2 to TRBJ2-7, with a weak D call TRBD2 (5 bases). The CDR3 is 14 amino acids. Germline CDR1 reads SGHTA; CDR2 reads FQGNSA. Trimming shortened V by 0 bases and J by 3 bases, and 9 bases separated the two germline ends. The CDR3 DNA is TGTGCCAGCAGCTTAGCGTCGACTAACTACGAGCAGTACTTC. Its translation: CASSLASTNYEQYF.

By frequency in the sample, this clonotype is medium-sized (0.01 to 0.1%). The chain couples TRBV4-3 to TRBJ1-4, with D maybe TRBD1 (5 bases). Germline assignment: CDR1 LGHNA and CDR2 YSLEER. The CDR3 sequence is 17 residues long. V was cut by 0 bases and J by 7 bases, with 18 bases left in between. The CDR3 DNA reads as TGCGCCAGCAGCCAAGACTTCACGGGACGGGAGGGTGAAAAACTGTTTTTT. Its protein product is CASSQDFTGREGEKLFF.

The table lists this clonotype with many counts. This chain connects TRBV10-3 to TRBJ1-1; D is possibly TRBD1 (5 bases). The CDR3 totals 17 residues. Looked up from germline, CDR1 is ENHRY and CDR2 is SYGVKD. Deletions cut 0 bases from V and 5 bases from J, with 19 bases between. In nucleotides, the CDR3 is TGTGCCATCAGTGAGTCAGTTGAGTCGTTCAGGGATACTGAAGCTTTCTTT. It translates to CAISESVESFRDTEAFF.

This clonotype is medium-sized. This chain connects TRBV5-1 to TRBJ2-2, with TRBD2 matching 7 bases. V lost 4 bases and J lost 10; bases outside the gene matches: 7. Germline CDR1 reads SGHRS; CDR2 reads YFSETQ. CDR3 size: 13 residues. CDR3 amino acids: CASSGITSAELFF. The CDR3 DNA reads TGCGCCAGCAGCGGGATAACTAGCGCGGAGCTGTTTTTT.

The CDR3 protein is CAISERGPQTTNEKLFF. CDR3 nucleotides: TGTGCCATCAGTGAAAGGGGACCCCAAACAACTAATGAAAAACTGTTTTTT. The chain has TRBV10-3 and TRBJ1-4; the D gene is possibly TRBD1 (5 bases). The CDR3 has 17 amino acids. From germline, CDR1 is ENHRY and CDR2 SYGVKD. V lost 3 bases, J lost 0 bases, and 14 bases lay in between.

The table lists this clonotype with many counts. J is TRBJ2-4 and V is TRBV7-2; 11 nucleotides match TRBD2. There are 16 residues in the CDR3. V was clipped by 4 bases and J by 0 bases; unmatched bases: 2. Germline CDR1 SGHTA, CDR2 FQGNSA. DNA of the CDR3: TGTGCCAGCAGCTCTAGCGGGGGGTTAGCCAAAAACATTCAGTACTTC. Encoded protein: CASSSSGGLAKNIQYF.

This clonotype counts as medium-sized. The V and J genes are TRBV19 and TRBJ1-5, with D perhaps matching TRBD1 (6 bases). Germline-derived CDR1 and CDR2 are LNHDA and SQIVND (reference sequence). This CDR3 spans 14 amino acids. V was trimmed by 8 bases and J by 4 bases, leaving 15 bases between them. CDR3 sequence reads: CASSPGHFNQPQHF. CDR3 nucleotides: TGTGCCAGTTCCCCGGGACACTTTAATCAGCCCCAGCATTTT. Based on the CDR3 plus reference TRBV19 and TRBJ1-5, the full variable domain is DGGITQSPKYLFRKEGQNVTLSCEQNLNHDAMYWYRQDPGQGLRLIYYSQIVNDFQKGDIAEGYSVSREKKESFPLTVTSAQKNPTAFYLCASSPGHFNQPQHFGDGTRLSIL.

This clonotype rates as large. The chain links TRBV7-8 to TRBJ2-3; TRBD1 or TRBD2 may be the D gene (5 bases each). V dropped 0 bases and J dropped 4 bases, with 14 bases sitting between them. The CDR3 has 16 amino acids. Germline lookup yields CDR1 SGHVS and CDR2 FQNEAQ. This CDR3 is CASSLAGVTKADTQYF. In nucleotides, the CDR3 is TGTGCCAGCAGCTTAGCGGGGGTTACCAAGGCAGATACGCAGTATTTT.

Relative to its sample, this clonotype is medium-sized. The chain uses TRBV5-5 and TRBJ2-1; weak D call: TRBD2 (6 bases). Germline loops: CDR1 SGHKS, CDR2 YYEKEE (reference sequence). V lost 7 bases, J lost 2 bases, and 13 bases lay in between. CDR3 size: 14 residues. This chain's CDR3 is CASQEGNPYNEQFF. The DNA of the CDR3 is TGTGCCAGCCAGGAGGGCAACCCCTACAATGAGCAGTTCTTC.

V and J are TRBV12-3 or TRBV12-4 and TRBJ1-2; the D gene is possibly TRBD1 (6 bases). The CDR3 runs 12 residues. Deletions cut 6 bases from V and 6 bases from J, with 11 bases between. CDR3 sequence: CASRTGIDGYTF. Written as DNA, the CDR3 is TGTGCCAGCAGAACAGGGATCGATGGCTACACCTTC.

Judged by abundance, this clonotype is medium-sized. J is TRBJ2-5 and V is TRBV2, with TRBD1 as a possible D gene (5 bases). This CDR3 contains 14 residues. Per germline, CDR1 SNHLY and CDR2 FYNNEI. Trimming pared 3 bases from V and 5 bases from J, leaving 13 bases between. CDR3 coding DNA: TGTGCCAGCAGTGAGGGCAGGGTGGAGGAGACCCAGTACTTC. It is translated as CASSEGRVEETQYF.

Turning to this clonotype: A much larger clone is a single base away; this may be a read error. This CDR3 is CASSKAENNQPQHF. CDR3 nucleotide sequence: TGTGCCAGCAGCAAAGCCGAGAACAATCAGCCCCAGCATTTT. The genes are TRBV21-1 and TRBJ1-5. TRBV21-1 is assigned pseudogene status. The CDR3 length is 14 residues.

This clonotype is medium-sized in the sample. The CDR3 sequence: CSVVTGRGMNTEAFF. The CDR3 nucleotides read TGCAGCGTTGTAACCGGGCGAGGCATGAACACTGAAGCTTTCTTT. The gene calls are TRBV29-1 and TRBJ1-1; unclear D gene. The germline V gene encodes CDR1 SQVTM and CDR2 ANQGSEA. The CDR3 loop spans 15 amino acids. Trimming removed 4 bases at V and 0 bases at J, with 15 bases between.

This clonotype is medium-sized by share. This chain uses TRBV6-6 with TRBJ1-5; 8 nucleotides align to TRBD1. V was pared by 7 bases and J by 0 bases, with 5 bases of the junction left unmatched. Germline V gene data show CDR1 as MNHNY and CDR2 as SVGAGI (reference sequence). There are 15 residues in the CDR3. CDR3 in amino acids: CASTRDRTSNQPQHF. DNA of the CDR3: TGTGCCAGCACTCGGGACAGGACTAGCAATCAGCCCCAGCATTTT.

This clonotype is labeled medium-sized. V gene TRBV19 combines with J gene TRBJ2-1; 9 nucleotides match TRBD1. Trimming took 4 bases from V and 8 from J; bases not matched to a gene: 21. The CDR3 totals 19 residues. Germline loops: CDR1 LNHDA, CDR2 SQIVND (reference sequence). CDR3 in amino acids: CASSTGQGGPVGPGYEQFF. The DNA for the CDR3 is TGTGCCAGTAGTACGGGACAGGGAGGGCCGGTTGGTCCGGGGTATGAGCAGTTCTTC.

This clonotype is labeled large. The J gene is TRBJ2-5, the V gene TRBV7-2, with 14 bases aligning to TRBD2. This CDR3 contains 18 residues. After removal of 5 bases from V and 5 bases from J, the junction contained 13 bases not matched to a gene. CDR1 and CDR2 (germline): SGHTA, FQGNSA. The CDR3 DNA follows: TGTGCCAGCAGCGCCAGCTGGACTAGCGGGGGGCGGCGGGAGACCCAGTACTTC. The encoded protein is CASSASWTSGGRRETQYF.